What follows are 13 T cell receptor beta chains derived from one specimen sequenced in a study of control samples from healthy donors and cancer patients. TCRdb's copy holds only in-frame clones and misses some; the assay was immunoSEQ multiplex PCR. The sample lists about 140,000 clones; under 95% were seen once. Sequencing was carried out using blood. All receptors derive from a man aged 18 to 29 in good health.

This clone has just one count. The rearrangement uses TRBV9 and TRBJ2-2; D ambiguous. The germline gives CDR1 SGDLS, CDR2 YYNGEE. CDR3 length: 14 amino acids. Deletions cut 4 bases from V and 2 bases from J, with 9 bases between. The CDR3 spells CASSPTLNTGELFF. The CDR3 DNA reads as TGTGCCAGCAGCCCCACCCTAAACACCGGGGAGCTGTTTTTT.

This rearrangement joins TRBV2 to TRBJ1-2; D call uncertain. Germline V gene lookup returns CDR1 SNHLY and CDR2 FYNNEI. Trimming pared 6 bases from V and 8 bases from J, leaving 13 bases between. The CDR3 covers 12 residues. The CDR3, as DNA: TGTGCCAGCAGCGACGGCTCCTGGGGCTACACCTTC. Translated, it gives CASSDGSWGYTF.

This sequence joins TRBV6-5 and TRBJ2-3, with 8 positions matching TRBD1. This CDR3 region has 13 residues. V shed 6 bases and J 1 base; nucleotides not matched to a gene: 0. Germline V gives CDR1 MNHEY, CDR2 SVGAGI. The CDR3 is CASRGQGTDTQYF. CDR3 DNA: TGTGCCAGCAGGGGACAGGGCACAGATACGCAGTATTTT.

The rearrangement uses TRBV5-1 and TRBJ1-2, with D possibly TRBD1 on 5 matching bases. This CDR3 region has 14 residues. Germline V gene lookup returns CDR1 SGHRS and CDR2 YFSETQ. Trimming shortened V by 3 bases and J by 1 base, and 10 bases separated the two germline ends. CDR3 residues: CASSWGDFNYGYTF. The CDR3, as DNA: TGCGCCAGCAGCTGGGGGGATTTTAACTATGGCTACACCTTC.

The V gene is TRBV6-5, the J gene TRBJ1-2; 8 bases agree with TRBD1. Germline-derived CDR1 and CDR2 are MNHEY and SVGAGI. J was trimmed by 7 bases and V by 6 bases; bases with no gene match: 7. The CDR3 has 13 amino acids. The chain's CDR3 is CASRAGTGGGYTF. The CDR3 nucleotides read TGTGCCAGCAGAGCCGGGACAGGCGGTGGCTACACCTTC.

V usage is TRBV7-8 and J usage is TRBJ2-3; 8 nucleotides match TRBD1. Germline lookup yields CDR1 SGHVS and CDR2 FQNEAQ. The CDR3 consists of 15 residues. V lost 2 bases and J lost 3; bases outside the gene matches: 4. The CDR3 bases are TGTGCCAGCAGCTTAATCTACAGGGGGACAGATACGCAGTATTTT. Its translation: CASSLIYRGTDTQYF.

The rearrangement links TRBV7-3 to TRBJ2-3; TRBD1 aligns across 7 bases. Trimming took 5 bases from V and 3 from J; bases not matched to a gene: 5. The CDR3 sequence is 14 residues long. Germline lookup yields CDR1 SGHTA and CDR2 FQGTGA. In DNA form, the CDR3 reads TGTGCCAGCAGCCGAGACAGGGAAACAGATACGCAGTATTTT. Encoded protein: CASSRDRETDTQYF.

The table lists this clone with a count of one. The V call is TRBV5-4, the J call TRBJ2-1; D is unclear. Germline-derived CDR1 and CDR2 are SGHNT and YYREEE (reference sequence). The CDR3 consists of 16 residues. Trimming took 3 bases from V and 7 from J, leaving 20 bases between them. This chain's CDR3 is CASSSGGFPPGNEQFF. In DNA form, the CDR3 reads TGTGCCAGCAGCTCGGGTGGCTTCCCCCCTGGAAATGAGCAGTTCTTC.

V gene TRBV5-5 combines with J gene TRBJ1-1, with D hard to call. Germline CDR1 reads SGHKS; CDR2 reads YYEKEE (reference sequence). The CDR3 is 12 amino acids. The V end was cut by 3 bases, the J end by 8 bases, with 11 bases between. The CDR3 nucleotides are TGTGCCAGCAGCTCCGTGTTCCCCGAAGCTTTCTTT. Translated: CASSSVFPEAFF.

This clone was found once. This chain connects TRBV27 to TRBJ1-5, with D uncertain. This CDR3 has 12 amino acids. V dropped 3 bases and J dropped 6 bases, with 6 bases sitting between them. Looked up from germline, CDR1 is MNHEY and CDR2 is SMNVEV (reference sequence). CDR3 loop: CASSLTFQPQHF. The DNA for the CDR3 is TGTGCCAGCAGTTTGACGTTTCAGCCCCAGCATTTT.

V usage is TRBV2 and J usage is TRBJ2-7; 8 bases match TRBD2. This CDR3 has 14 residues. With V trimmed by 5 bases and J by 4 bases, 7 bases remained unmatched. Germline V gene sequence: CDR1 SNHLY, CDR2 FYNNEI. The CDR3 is CASSLSGVGYEQYF. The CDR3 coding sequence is TGTGCCAGCAGTCTTAGCGGGGTAGGTTACGAGCAGTACTTC.

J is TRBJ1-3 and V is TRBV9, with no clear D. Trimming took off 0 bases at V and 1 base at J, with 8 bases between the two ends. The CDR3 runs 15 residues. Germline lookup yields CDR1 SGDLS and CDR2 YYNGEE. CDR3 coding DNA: TGTGCCAGCAGCGTAGGCCGTCCGTCTGGAAACACCATATATTTT. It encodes CASSVGRPSGNTIYF.

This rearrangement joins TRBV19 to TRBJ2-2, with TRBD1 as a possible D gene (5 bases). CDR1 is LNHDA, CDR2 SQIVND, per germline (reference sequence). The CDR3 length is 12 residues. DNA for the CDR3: TGTGCAACAAGTAGGGGCGTGGGGGAGCTGTTTTTT. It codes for CATSRGVGELFF.